This TCR beta chain was identified in a study of blood T cell repertoires in COVID-19. The CDR3 consists of 14 residues. The germline CDR1 and CDR2 sequences are ENHRY and SYGVKD. V trimming: 6 bases; J trimming: 3 bases; junction bases outside the gene matches: 5. The protocol was immunoSEQ multiplex PCR, while the TCRdb copy is restricted to in-frame clones and leaves out a portion. The table has 100,000 or so clones, roughly 78% seen once. Material: peripheral blood. This clonotype originated in a man in his fifties with active or convalescent COVID-19. The J gene is TRBJ2-1, the V gene TRBV10-3; 7 positions match TRBD1. The CDR3 region is CAIRQGPDYNEQFF. For the CDR3, the DNA is TGTGCCATCAGACAGGGGCCCGACTACAATGAGCAGTTCTTC.